This T cell receptor beta chain was captured in a study of T cell repertoires in cytomegalovirus infection. Overall study: CMV epitopes in the study were HLA-C-restricted (recently identified) and HLA-B-restricted (well studied). It can be stated that public TCR beta signatures indicated CMV infection as well as a matching HLA type.

Using its own MiXCR run on the reads, TCRdb lists one record per CDR3 protein. The data show about 830,000 distinct CDR3 sequences, less than 35% seen once. This clonotype has just a few counts. The antigen is unknown. The junction does not match germline at one end; this may be a read error. Study findings and constraints: Pooled public TCR beta family frequency picked out CMV carriers with the relevant HLA.

The CDR3 spans 13 residues. CDR1 MNHNS and CDR2 SASEGT come from the germline V gene. The chain joins TRBV6-1 to TRBJ1-1, with D unclear. This clonotype originated in a human donor in good health (CMV status not recorded). Some clones in this sample may be carry-over from other donors' samples. The input for sequencing was cultured CD8+ T cells from PBMCs, taken from culture after CMV antigen stimulation. CDR3 bases: TGTGCCAGCCGTGAGGGCAAGAACACTGAAGCTTTCTTT. Its protein product is CASREGKNTEAFF.